Listed below are T cell receptor beta chains from one sample, sequenced in a study of Ad26.COV2.S vaccination and SARS-CoV-2 variants. Libraries were prepared by immunoSEQ multiplex PCR; TCRdb keeps only in-frame clonotypes and omits some of them. The sample contains around 270,000 clones, 87% of which appear only once. Sequenced here: peripheral blood, sampled in a trial of Ad26.COV2.S vaccine versus placebo. Receptor source: a person aged 18-60 years who received the Ad26.COV2.S COVID-19 vaccine or a placebo. The CDR3 runs from the conserved cysteine through the conserved F or W. A D gene is named only where the DNA matches it firmly. Clone size, where shown, is once, few, many, or a class for clones that have expanded.

v_gene	j_gene	abundance	d_gene	CDR3nt	CDR3aa
TRBV18	TRBJ2-2	NA	NA	TGTGCCAGCTCACCACAGCTCGGGGGGAACACCGGGGAGCTGTTTTTT	CASSPQLGGNTGELFF
TRBV7-8	TRBJ2-3	NA	TRBD2	TGTGCCAGCAGCTTAGAAGGTAGCCGGGGGGTGATAGATACGCAGTATTTT	CASSLEGSRGVIDTQYF
TRBV10-3	TRBJ1-6	NA	TRBD1	TGTGCCATCAGTGGCGGGGGACAGGGAAATTCACCCCTCCACTTT	CAISGGGQGNSPLHF
TRBV3-1/TRBV3-2	TRBJ1-6	NA	NA	TGTGCCAGCGGAAAACAGGGAGCCTATAATTCACCCCTCCACTTT	CASGKQGAYNSPLHF
TRBV7-9	TRBJ2-1	NA	TRBD2	TGTGCCAGCAGCTTATTGGCGGGAGAGTTTCCCGGGATCTTC	CASSLLAGEFPGIF
TRBV27	TRBJ2-1	few	TRBD2	TGTGCCAGCACTGGGACTAGCGGGAGGTTGGGGAAGTTCTTC	CASTGTSGRLGKFF
TRBV7-9	TRBJ2-5	once	NA	TGTGCCAGCAGCATAAAACAATCCGGGGAGACCCAGTACTTC	CASSIKQSGETQYF
TRBV11-2	TRBJ2-1	NA	NA	TGTGCCAGCAGCTCCACTCTTCCCGCCAATGAGCAGTTCTTC	CASSSTLPANEQFF
TRBV5-8	TRBJ2-7	NA	NA	TGTGCCAGCAGCCCCGGAGGGTCTCCGAGGGCGTACTTC	CASSPGGSPRAYF
TRBV9	TRBJ1-6	NA	NA	TGTGCCAGCAGCGTAGGGGTGGAGAATTCACCCCTCCACTTT	CASSVGVENSPLHF
TRBV6-2/TRBV6-3	TRBJ2-1	NA	NA	TGTGCCAGCAGTGGCGGACCGTATTACAGCTCCTACAATGAGCAGTTCTTC	CASSGGPYYSSYNEQFF
TRBV7-3	TRBJ1-2	once	TRBD1	TGTGCCAGCAGCTTTCAGGGGGCGCAGGGCTACACCTTC	CASSFQGAQGYTF
TRBV19	TRBJ2-1	NA	NA	TGTGCCAGTAGTATAGATTGGGGACACGTCGAGGGTGAGCAGTTCTTC	CASSIDWGHVEGEQFF
TRBV23-1	TRBJ2-1	NA	TRBD1	TGCGCCAGCAGTCAATCGTCCCGGGACAGGGTGGGTTCCTACAATGAGCAGTTCTTC	CASSQSSRDRVGSYNEQFF
TRBV4-1	TRBJ2-5	NA	TRBD2	TGCGCCAGCAGCCGATGGTCCGGCGGGAGAGAGACCCAGTACTTC	CASSRWSGGRETQYF
TRBV9	TRBJ2-3	NA	TRBD2	TGTGCCAGCAGCGCCACTAGCGGGGGGGCCACAGATACGCAGTATTTT	CASSATSGGATDTQYF
TRBV2	TRBJ1-4	NA	TRBD1	TGTGCCAGCAGGGGGACAGGTCCTGAAAAACTGTTTTTT	CASRGTGPEKLFF
TRBV6-2/TRBV6-3	TRBJ1-1	NA	NA	TGTGCCAGCAGTCAGGGGTTGGGAGCTTTCTTT	CASSQGLGAFF
TRBV5-1	TRBJ2-7	NA	NA	TGCGCCAGCAGCTTGGACAGGTCCTACGAGCAGTACTTC	CASSLDRSYEQYF
TRBV15	TRBJ2-1	NA	NA	TGTGCCACCAGCAGAGATGAGAATAGCGGACCATTTTCCTACAATGAGCAGTTCTTC	CATSRDENSGPFSYNEQFF
TRBV3-1/TRBV3-2	TRBJ1-2	NA	NA	TGTGCCAGCAGCCAAGAGATCCACGAGTCAGGACCTTTCTATGGCTACACCTTC	CASSQEIHESGPFYGYTF
TRBV4-2	TRBJ1-1	NA	NA	TGTGCCAGCAGCCAAGAGACGAACACTGAAGCTTTCTTT	CASSQETNTEAFF
TRBV7-2	TRBJ1-1	NA	NA	TGTGCCAGCAGCTTAGCGGGACCCCCCTGGAGAGGCACTGAAGCTTTCTTT	CASSLAGPPWRGTEAFF
TRBV5-1	TRBJ2-5	NA	TRBD2	TGCGCCAGCAGCGATAAGCGGGGGGTGGGCGAGACCCAGTACTTC	CASSDKRGVGETQYF
TRBV5-4	TRBJ1-1	NA	NA	TGTGCCAGCAGCATTGGGGCAGGTCCCAACACTGAAGCTTTCTTT	CASSIGAGPNTEAFF
TRBV7-2	TRBJ1-2	NA	NA	TGTGCCAGCAGCTCCGCTCAGGGTGGCGGCTACACCTTC	CASSSAQGGGYTF
TRBV28	TRBJ1-5	NA	NA	TGTGCCAGCAGTCTACCGAATACAGGGAGCAATCAGCCCCAGCATTTT	CASSLPNTGSNQPQHF
TRBV7-9	TRBJ2-1	NA	TRBD2	TGTGCCAGCAGCTCAAGATACGGGACTACCGATGAGCAGTTCTTC	CASSSRYGTTDEQFF
TRBV7-2	TRBJ2-5	NA	NA	TGTGCCAGCAGCTTAGTGCGGTCCCAAGAGACCCAGTACTTC	CASSLVRSQETQYF
TRBV7-3	TRBJ2-1	once	TRBD2	TGTGCCAGCAGCCCCCTTGGGCGGGAGGTTAACAATGAGCAGTTCTTC	CASSPLGREVNNEQFF
TRBV7-9	TRBJ2-5	NA	TRBD1	TGTGCCAGCAGCTCCAACAGGGGGGAGACCCAGTACTTC	CASSSNRGETQYF
TRBV5-6	TRBJ2-2	NA	NA	TGTGCCAGCAGCCCCTATAGTCGGGGGATCACCGGGGAGCTGTTTTTT	CASSPYSRGITGELFF
TRBV4-1	TRBJ2-7	NA	NA	TGCGCCAGCAGCCAAGAGTGGCCGGGGGCGGGTGAGCAGTACTTC	CASSQEWPGAGEQYF
TRBV29-1	TRBJ1-4	few	TRBD1	TGCAGCGTATTACAGGGGGAGGAAAAACTGTTTTTT	CSVLQGEEKLFF
TRBV5-4	TRBJ2-5	once	TRBD2	TGTGCCAGCAGGGGACTAGCGGGAGGAACGGAGACCCAGTACTTC	CASRGLAGGTETQYF
TRBV7-9	TRBJ1-3	NA	NA	TGTGCCAGCAGCTTCGGCGGCACAACTGGAAACACCATATATTTT	CASSFGGTTGNTIYF
TRBV28	TRBJ2-1	NA	TRBD2	TGTGCCAGCAGTCGGACTAGCGGGAGGGCCACGGGGTTCTTC	CASSRTSGRATGFF
TRBV5-6	TRBJ2-7	NA	NA	TGTGCCAGCAGCTCGGGGACTGACGAGCAGTACTTC	CASSSGTDEQYF
TRBV5-4	TRBJ2-3	once	TRBD2	TGTGCCAGCAGCTTGTGGGGCCCTGGGACTAGCGGGGGGGCCTTTGCGCAGTATTTT	CASSLWGPGTSGGAFAQYF
TRBV18	TRBJ1-1	once	NA	TGTGCCAGCTCACCACAAGGGAGACGGCTAAACACTGAAGCTTTCTTT	CASSPQGRRLNTEAFF
TRBV9	TRBJ1-6	NA	NA	TGTGCCAGCAGCGTTGGGGTGGCAGATAATTCACCCCTCCACTTT	CASSVGVADNSPLHF
TRBV14	TRBJ2-7	few	NA	TGTGCCAGCAGCGTCCACCACGAGCAGTACTTC	CASSVHHEQYF
TRBV5-1	TRBJ2-3	once	NA	TGCGCCAGCAGCTGGGGTAGCGGCCCAGATACGCAGTATTTT	CASSWGSGPDTQYF
TRBV6-6	TRBJ1-2	once	NA	TGTGCCAGCAGCCACCTCGAGGCCCCTGGCTACACCTTC	CASSHLEAPGYTF
TRBV9	TRBJ1-5	NA	NA	TGTGCCAGCAGTCAACTGGAGGGGCCCCAGCATTTT	CASSQLEGPQHF
TRBV11-3	TRBJ2-2	once	TRBD1	TGTGCCAGCAGCTTAAGCGCCGGACAGGGTGGCACCGGGGAGCTGTTTTTT	CASSLSAGQGGTGELFF
TRBV7-9	TRBJ2-1	once	NA	TGTGCCAGCAGCTTACGCCGAATACGGGACGCAACGCACAATGAGCAGTTCTTC	CASSLRRIRDATHNEQFF
TRBV7-2	TRBJ2-6	NA	NA	TGTGCCAGCAGCTCCCGACAGAAGGTGTCCAACGTCCTGACTTTC	CASSSRQKVSNVLTF
TRBV7-9	TRBJ2-1	NA	NA	TGTGCCAGCAGCCGGGGACTGCAGCAGTTCTTC	CASSRGLQQFF
TRBV12-3/TRBV12-4	TRBJ2-2	NA	NA	TGTGCCAGCAGAACAGGGAACACCGGGGAGCTGTTTTTT	CASRTGNTGELFF
TRBV11-3	TRBJ2-2	once	NA	TGTGCCAGCAGCTTATTCTCCGGGGGATATTGGGGGACCGGGGAGCTGTTTTTT	CASSLFSGGYWGTGELFF
TRBV19	TRBJ2-3	NA	NA	TGTGCCAGTAGTATTGTGGGGGGGGCCAAAGATACGCAGTATTTT	CASSIVGGAKDTQYF
TRBV4-1	TRBJ1-2	NA	NA	TGCGCCAGCAGCCAAGACAGACAGCTCGCGATCTATGGCTACACCTTC	CASSQDRQLAIYGYTF
TRBV10-3	TRBJ2-2	NA	NA	TGTGCCATCAGTGAGTCGGTGTTTGCGGGTTCGAACACCGGGGAGCTGTTTTTT	CAISESVFAGSNTGELFF
TRBV3-1/TRBV3-2	TRBJ2-5	NA	NA	TGTGCCAGCAGCCTCACCGGACAAAACTTCCAAGAGACCCAGTACTTC	CASSLTGQNFQETQYF
TRBV30	TRBJ1-4	NA	NA	TGTGCCTGGACAGGGAGGGAAAAAAAACTGTTTTTT	CAWTGREKKLFF
TRBV19	TRBJ1-1	NA	NA	TGTGCCAGTAACGGCCTTCGGGCTGAAGCTTTCTTT	CASNGLRAEAFF